This section outlines one TCR beta chain sequence together with its context. No antigen is known for it. TCRdb's copy holds only in-frame clones and misses some; the assay was immunoSEQ multiplex PCR. The sample comprises about 150,000 clones, approximately 92% of which are singletons, and over 1.5% rests with the top ten. The sample is drawn from a study of T cell responses to AZD1222 COVID-19 vaccine. On the study more broadly: Timing groups of about 4 and about 12 weeks for second doses were pooled. Study results and limitations: Clonal diversity was possibly underestimated, and the donors were mostly white British, with more females. Of spike-specific TCRs, nearly half reportedly target regions left unmutated in variants. Baseline seropositives among AZD1222 recipients totaled only 5 to 7.

Trimming removed 5 bases from V and 5 bases from J, with 16 bases in between. Germline V gene lookup returns CDR1 SGHNT and CDR2 YYREEE (reference sequence). The CDR3 is made up of 15 amino acids. The source material was peripheral blood, sampled on day 0 of AZD1222 vaccination. The gene calls are TRBV5-4 and TRBJ2-2; tentative D call: TRBD1 (6 bases). The sequence derives from an adult in good health. The CDR3 nucleotides are TGTGCCAGCAGACAGGGAAGTGTGGGGACCGGGGAGCTGTTTTTT. Its protein is CASRQGSVGTGELFF. Full variable domain (outside the CDR3, taken from reference TRBV5-4 and TRBJ2-2): ETGVTQSPTHLIKTRGQQVTLRCSSQSGHNTVSWYQQALGQGPQFIFQYYREEENGRGNFPPRFSGLQFPNYSSELNVNALELDDSALYLCASRQGSVGTGELFFGEGSRLTVL.